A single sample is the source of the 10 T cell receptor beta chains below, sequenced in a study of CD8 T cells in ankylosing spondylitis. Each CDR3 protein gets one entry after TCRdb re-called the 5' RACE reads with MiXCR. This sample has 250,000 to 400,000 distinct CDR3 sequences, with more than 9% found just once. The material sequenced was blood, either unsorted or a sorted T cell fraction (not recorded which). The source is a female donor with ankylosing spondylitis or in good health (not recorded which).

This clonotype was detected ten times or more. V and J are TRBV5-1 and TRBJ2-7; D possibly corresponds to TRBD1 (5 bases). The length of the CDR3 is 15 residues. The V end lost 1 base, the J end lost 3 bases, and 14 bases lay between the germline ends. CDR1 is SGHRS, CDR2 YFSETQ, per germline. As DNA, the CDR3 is TGCGCCAGCAGCTTGCGAACTACAGGTTTCTACGAGCAGTACTTC. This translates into CASSLRTTGFYEQYF. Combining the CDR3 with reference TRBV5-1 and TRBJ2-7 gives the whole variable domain KAGVTQTPRYLIKTRGQQVTLSCSPISGHRSVSWYQQTPGQGLQFLFEYFSETQRNKGNFPGRFSGRQFSNSRSEMNVSTLELGDSALYLCASSLRTTGFYEQYFGPGTRLTVT.

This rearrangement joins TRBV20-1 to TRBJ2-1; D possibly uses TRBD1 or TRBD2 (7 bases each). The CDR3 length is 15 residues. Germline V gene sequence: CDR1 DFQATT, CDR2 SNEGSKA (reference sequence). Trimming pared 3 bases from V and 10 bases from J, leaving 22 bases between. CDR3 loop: CSASPPRGGTSEQFF. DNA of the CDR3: TGCAGTGCTAGTCCTCCCAGGGGGGGGACAAGCGAGCAGTTCTTC.

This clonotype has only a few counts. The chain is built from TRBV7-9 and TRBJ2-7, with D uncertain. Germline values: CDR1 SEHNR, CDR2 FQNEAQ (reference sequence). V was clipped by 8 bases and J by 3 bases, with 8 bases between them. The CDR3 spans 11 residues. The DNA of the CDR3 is TGTGCCAGCGGCAGTGTCTACGAGCAGTACTTC. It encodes CASGSVYEQYF.

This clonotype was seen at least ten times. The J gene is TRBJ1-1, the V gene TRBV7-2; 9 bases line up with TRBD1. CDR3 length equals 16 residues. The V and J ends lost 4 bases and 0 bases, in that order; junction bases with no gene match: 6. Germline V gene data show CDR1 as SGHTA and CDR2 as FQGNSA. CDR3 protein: CASSYGQGRVNTEAFF. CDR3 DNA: TGTGCCAGCAGCTATGGACAGGGGCGTGTGAACACTGAAGCTTTCTTT.

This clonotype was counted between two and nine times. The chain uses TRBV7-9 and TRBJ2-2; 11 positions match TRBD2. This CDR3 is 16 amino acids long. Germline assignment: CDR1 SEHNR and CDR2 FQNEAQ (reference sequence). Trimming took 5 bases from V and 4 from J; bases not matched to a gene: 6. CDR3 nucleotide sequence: TGTGCCAGCAGCACCCGACTAGCGGGGCCCACCGGGGAGCTGTTTTTT. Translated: CASSTRLAGPTGELFF.

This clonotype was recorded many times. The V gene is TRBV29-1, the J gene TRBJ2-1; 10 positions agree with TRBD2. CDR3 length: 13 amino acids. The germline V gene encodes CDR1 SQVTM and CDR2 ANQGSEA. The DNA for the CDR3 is TGCAGTGCTGGACTAGCGGTCTACAATGAGCAGTTCTTC. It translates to CSAGLAVYNEQFF.

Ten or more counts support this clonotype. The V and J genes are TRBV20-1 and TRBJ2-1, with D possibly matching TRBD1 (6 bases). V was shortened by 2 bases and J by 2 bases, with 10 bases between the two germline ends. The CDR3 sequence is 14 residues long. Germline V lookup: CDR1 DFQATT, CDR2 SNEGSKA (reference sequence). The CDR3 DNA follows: TGCAGTGCTAGAAAGGGGGACACCTACAATGAGCAGTTCTTC. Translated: CSARKGDTYNEQFF.

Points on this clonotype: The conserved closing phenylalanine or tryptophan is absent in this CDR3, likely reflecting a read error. The CDR3 bases are TGTGCCAGCAGCTTAGGTAGCCGGGGAACCAATGAGCAGTTCTAC. Its translation: CASSLGSRGTNEQFY. The V and J genes are TRBV7-9 and TRBJ2-1; possibly TRBD2 for D (5 bases). CDR3 size: 15 residues. V lost 1 base and J 6 bases, leaving 13 bases between the germline ends. Germline values: CDR1 SEHNR, CDR2 FQNEAQ (reference sequence).

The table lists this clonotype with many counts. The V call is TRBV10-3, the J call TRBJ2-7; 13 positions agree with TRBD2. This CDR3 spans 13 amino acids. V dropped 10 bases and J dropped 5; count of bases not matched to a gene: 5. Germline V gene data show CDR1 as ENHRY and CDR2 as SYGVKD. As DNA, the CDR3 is TGTGCCACACGGACTAGCGGGAGACACGAGCAGTACTTC. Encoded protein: CATRTSGRHEQYF.

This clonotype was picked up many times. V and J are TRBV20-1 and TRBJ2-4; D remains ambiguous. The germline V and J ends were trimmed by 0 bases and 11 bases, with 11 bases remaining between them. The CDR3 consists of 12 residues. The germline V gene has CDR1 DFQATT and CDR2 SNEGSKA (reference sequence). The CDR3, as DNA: TGCAGTGCTAGAGATCTGATGAGTCTTCAGTACTTC. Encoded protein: CSARDLMSLQYF.